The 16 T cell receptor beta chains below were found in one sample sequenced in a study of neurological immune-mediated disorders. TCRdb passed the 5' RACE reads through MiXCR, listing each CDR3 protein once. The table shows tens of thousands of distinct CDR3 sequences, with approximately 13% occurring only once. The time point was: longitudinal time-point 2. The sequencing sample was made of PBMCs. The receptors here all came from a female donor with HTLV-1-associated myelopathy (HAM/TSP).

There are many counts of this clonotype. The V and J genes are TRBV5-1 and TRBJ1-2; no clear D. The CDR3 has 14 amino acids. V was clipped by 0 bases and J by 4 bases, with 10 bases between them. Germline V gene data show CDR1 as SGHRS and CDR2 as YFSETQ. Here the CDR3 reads CASSLEYDVYGYTF. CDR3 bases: TGCGCCAGCAGCTTGGAATACGATGTCTATGGCTACACCTTC.

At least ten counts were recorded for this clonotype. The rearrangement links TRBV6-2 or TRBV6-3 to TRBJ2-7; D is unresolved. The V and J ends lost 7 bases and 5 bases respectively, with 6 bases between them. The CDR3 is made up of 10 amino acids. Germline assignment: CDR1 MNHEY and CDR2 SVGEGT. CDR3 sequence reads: CASKSNEQYF. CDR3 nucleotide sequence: TGTGCCAGCAAGAGTAACGAGCAGTACTTC.

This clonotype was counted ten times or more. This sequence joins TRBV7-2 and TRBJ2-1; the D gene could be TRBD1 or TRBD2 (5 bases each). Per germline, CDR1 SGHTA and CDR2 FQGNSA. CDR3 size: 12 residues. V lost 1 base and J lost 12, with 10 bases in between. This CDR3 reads CASSLVVGGQFF. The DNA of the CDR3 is TGTGCCAGCAGCTTAGTGGTTGGGGGGCAGTTCTTC.

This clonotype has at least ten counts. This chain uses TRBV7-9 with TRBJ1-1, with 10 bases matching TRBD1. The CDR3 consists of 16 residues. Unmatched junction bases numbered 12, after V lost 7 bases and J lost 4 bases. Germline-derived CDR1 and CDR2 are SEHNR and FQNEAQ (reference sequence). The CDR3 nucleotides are TGTGCCAGCACCGAAACCGGGACAGGGGCGAGCACTGAAGCTTTCTTT. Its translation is CASTETGTGASTEAFF.

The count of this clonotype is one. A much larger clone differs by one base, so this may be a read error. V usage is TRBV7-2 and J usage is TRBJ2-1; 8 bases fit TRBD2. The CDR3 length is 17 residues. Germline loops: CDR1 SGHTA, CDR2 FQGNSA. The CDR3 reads CACSSRRVAGPYNEQFF. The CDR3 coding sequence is TGTGCCTGCAGCTCCCGGCGGGTAGCGGGACCGTACAATGAGCAGTTCTTC. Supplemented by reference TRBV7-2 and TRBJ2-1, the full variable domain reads GAGVSQSPSNKVTEKGKDVELRCDPISGHTALYWYRQSLGQGLEFLIYFQGNSAPDKSGLPSDRFSAERTGGSVSTLTIQRTQQEDSAVYLCACSSRRVAGPYNEQFFGPGTRLTVL.

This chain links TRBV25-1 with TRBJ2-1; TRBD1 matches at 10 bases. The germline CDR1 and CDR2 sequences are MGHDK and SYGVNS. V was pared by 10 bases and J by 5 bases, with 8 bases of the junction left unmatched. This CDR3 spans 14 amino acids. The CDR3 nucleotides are TGTGCCACCCGGGACAGGGGAAGGGACAATGAGCAGTTCTTC. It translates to CATRDRGRDNEQFF.

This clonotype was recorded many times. The CDR3 coding sequence is TGCGCCAGCAGCTTGACCGCGAACACTGAAGCTTTCTTT. This sequence encodes CASSLTANTEAFF. This rearrangement joins TRBV5-1 to TRBJ1-1, with no clear D. V was clipped by 1 base and J by 1 base, with 5 bases between them. Germline CDR1 is SGHRS and CDR2 is YFSETQ. CDR3 size: 13 residues. Together with reference TRBV5-1 and TRBJ1-1, the CDR3 gives the full variable domain: KAGVTQTPRYLIKTRGQQVTLSCSPISGHRSVSWYQQTPGQGLQFLFEYFSETQRNKGNFPGRFSGRQFSNSRSEMNVSTLELGDSALYLCASSLTANTEAFFGQGTRLTVV.

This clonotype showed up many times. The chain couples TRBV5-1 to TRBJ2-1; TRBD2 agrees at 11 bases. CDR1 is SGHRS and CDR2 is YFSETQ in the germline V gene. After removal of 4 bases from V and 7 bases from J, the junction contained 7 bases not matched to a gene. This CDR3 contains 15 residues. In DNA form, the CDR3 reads TGCGCCAGCAGCCCGCTAGCGGGGGGTTCTAATGAGCAGTTCTTC. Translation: CASSPLAGGSNEQFF.

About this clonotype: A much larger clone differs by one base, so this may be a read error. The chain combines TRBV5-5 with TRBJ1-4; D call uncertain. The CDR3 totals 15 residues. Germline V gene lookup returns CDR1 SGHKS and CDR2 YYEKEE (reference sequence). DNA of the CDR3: TGTGCCAGCAGCTTCCAGAGTTCAACTAGTGAAAAACTGTTTTTT. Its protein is CASSFQSSTSEKLFF.

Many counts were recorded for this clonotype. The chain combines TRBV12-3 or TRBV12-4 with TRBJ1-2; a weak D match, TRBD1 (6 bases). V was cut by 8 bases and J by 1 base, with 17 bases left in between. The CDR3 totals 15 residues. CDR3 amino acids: CASGYRANFNYGYTF. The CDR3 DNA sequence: TGTGCCAGCGGATACAGGGCCAATTTTAACTATGGCTACACCTTC.

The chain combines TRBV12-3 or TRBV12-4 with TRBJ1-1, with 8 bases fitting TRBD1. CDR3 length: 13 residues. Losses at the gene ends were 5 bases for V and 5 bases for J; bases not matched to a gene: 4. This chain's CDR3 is CASSGQGTTEAFF. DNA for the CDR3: TGTGCCAGCAGTGGACAGGGCACAACTGAAGCTTTCTTT.

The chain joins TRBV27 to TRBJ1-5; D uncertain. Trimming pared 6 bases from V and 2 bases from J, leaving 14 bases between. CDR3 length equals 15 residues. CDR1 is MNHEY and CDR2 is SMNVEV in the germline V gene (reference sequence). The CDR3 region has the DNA TGTGCCAGCAGCGACCGGGTCATAGGCAATCAGCCCCAGCATTTT. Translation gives CASSDRVIGNQPQHF.

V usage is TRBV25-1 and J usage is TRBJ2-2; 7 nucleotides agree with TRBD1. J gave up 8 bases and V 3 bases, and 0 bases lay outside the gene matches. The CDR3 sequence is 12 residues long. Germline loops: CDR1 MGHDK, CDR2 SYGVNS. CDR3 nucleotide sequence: TGTGCCAGCAGTGAGGGACAGGGGGAGCTGTTTTTT. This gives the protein CASSEGQGELFF. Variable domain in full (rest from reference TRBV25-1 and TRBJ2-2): EADIYQTPRYLVIGTGKKITLECSQTMGHDKMYWYQQDPGMELHLIHYSYGVNSTEKGDLSSESTVSRIRTEHFPLTLESARPSHTSQYLCASSEGQGELFFGEGSRLTVL.

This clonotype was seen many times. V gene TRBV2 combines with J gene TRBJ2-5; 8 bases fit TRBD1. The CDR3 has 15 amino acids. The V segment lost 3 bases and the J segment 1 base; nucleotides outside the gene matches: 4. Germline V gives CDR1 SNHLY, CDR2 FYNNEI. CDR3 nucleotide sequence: TGTGCCAGCAGTGAGCAGGGGGCCGCCCAAGAGACCCAGTACTTC. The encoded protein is CASSEQGAAQETQYF. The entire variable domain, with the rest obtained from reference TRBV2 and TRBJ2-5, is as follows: EPEVTQTPSHQVTQMGQEVILRCVPISNHLYFYWYRQILGQKVEFLVSFYNNEISEKSEIFDDQFSVERPDGSNFTLKIRSTKLEDSAMYFCASSEQGAAQETQYFGPGTRLLVL.

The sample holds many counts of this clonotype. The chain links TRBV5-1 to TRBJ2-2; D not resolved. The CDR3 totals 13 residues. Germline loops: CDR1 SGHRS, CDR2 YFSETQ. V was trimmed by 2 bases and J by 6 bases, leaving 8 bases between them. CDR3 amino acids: CASSFWSPGELFF. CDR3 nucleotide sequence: TGCGCCAGCAGCTTCTGGTCGCCCGGGGAGCTGTTTTTT.

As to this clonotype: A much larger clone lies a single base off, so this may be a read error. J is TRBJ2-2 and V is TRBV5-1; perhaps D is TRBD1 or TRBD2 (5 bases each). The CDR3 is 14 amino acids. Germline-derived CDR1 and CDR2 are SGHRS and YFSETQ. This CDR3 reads CASSPGDGTGEPFF. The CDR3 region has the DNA TGCGCCAGCAGCCCCGGGGATGGGACCGGGGAGCCGTTTTTT.